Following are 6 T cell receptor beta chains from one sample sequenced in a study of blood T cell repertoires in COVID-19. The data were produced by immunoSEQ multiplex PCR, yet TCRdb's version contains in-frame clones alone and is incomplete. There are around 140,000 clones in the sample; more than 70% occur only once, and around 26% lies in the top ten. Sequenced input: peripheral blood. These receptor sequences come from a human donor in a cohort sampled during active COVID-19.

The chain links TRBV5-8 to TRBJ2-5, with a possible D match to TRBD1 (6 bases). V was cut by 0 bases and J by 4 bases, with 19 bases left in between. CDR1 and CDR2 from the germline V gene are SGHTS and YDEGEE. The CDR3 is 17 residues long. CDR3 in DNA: TGTGCCAGCAGCTTGGCGATTATGCACTCCAGGGGAGAGACCCAGTACTTC. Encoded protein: CASSLAIMHSRGETQYF.

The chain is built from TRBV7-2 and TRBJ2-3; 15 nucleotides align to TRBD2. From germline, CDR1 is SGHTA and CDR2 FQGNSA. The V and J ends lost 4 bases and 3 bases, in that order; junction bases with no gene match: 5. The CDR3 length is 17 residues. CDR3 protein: CASSYKGTSGRTDTQYF. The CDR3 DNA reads TGTGCCAGCAGCTATAAGGGGACTAGCGGGAGGACAGATACGCAGTATTTT.

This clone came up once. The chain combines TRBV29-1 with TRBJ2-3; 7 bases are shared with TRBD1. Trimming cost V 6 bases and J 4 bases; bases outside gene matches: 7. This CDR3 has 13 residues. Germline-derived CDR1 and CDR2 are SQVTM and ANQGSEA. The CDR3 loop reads CSVETGLADTQYF. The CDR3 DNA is TGCAGCGTGGAGACAGGGCTGGCAGATACGCAGTATTTT.

The CDR3 DNA follows: TGTGCCAGCAGCTCTACGAATCAGCCCCAGCATTTT. Protein: CASSSTNQPQHF. This chain uses TRBV9 with TRBJ1-5; no clear D gene. Trimming cost V 4 bases and J 4 bases, with 6 bases left between them. The CDR3 has 12 amino acids. CDR1 and CDR2 from the germline V gene are SGDLS and YYNGEE.

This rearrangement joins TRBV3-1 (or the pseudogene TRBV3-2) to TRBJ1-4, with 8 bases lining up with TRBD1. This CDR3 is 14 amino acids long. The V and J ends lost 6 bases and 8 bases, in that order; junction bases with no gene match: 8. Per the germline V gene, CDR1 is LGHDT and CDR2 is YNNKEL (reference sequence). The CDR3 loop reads CASSPTGADEKLFF. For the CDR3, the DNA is TGTGCCAGCAGTCCGACAGGGGCGGACGAAAAACTGTTTTTT.

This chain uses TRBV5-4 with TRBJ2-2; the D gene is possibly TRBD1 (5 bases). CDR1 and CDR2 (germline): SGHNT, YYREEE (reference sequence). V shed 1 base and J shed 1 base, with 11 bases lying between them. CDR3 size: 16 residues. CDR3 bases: TGTGCCAGCAGCTTGCCTTTTAGGGGGAACACCGGGGAGCTGTTTTTT. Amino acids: CASSLPFRGNTGELFF.